These 10 T cell receptor beta chains were all obtained from the same sample, sequenced in a study of beta chain features in type 1 diabetes (dated by TCRdb to 2016 to 2019). General study outcomes and caveats: A moderate but significant shortening of TCRB CDR3 length was observed in type 1 diabetes patients in all four CD4+ subsets.

The antigens for these receptors are not known. The library was built by means of the immunoSEQ multiplex PCR assay. All of the isolated RNA was reverse transcribed with the High Capacity cDNA Reverse Transcription Kit, so expressed TCRB transcripts were sequenced. This immuneACCESS table, as held by TCRdb, lists in-frame sequences with V and J called but not all clones. Of the missing ones, under half trace to an unresolved V gene in checked studies; the others have no known cause. Across this sample there are around 180,000 clones, with almost 8% seen only once. The ten largest clones capture 0.5% of the sample. The material sequenced was central memory CD4+ T cells from blood. The source of these receptors is a young man with type 1 diabetes.

This clone was counted a few times. This sequence may be a read error, since a much larger clone differs from it by one base. V usage is TRBV11-2 and J usage is TRBJ2-1; perhaps TRBD2 as D (5 bases). Germline loops: CDR1 SGHAT, CDR2 FQNNGV. Deletions cut 5 bases from V and 7 bases from J, with 9 bases between. This CDR3 has 12 amino acids. The CDR3 DNA reads as TGTGCCAGCAGCGCGACGGGGAATGAGCAGTTCTTC. Translation: CASSATGNEQFF.

This clone was recorded a few times. The V and J genes are TRBV9 and TRBJ1-3, with 7 bases matching TRBD1. Losses at the gene ends were 4 bases for V and 2 bases for J; bases not matched to a gene: 3. Germline V gives CDR1 SGDLS, CDR2 YYNGEE. The CDR3 has 14 amino acids. Written as DNA, the CDR3 is TGTGCCAGCAGCCCCCAGGGGGCTGGAAACACCATATATTTT. Residues: CASSPQGAGNTIYF.

Only a few counts were recorded for this clone. V gene TRBV11-3 combines with J gene TRBJ2-1; the match to TRBD2 covers 14 bases. This CDR3 region has 15 residues. In germline, CDR1 is SGHNT, CDR2 YENEEA. J was trimmed by 6 bases and V by 5 bases; bases with no gene match: 3. The CDR3 spells CASSLGLAGGNEQFF. For the CDR3, the DNA is TGTGCCAGCAGCCTAGGACTAGCGGGGGGCAATGAGCAGTTCTTC.

The CDR3 bases are TGTGCCAGCAGCTTAGCCAGGCACACTGAAGCTTTCTTT. Translation: CASSLARHTEAFF. This sequence joins TRBV7-2 and TRBJ1-1; no reliable D call. CDR1 and CDR2 (germline): SGHTA, FQGNSA. With 0 bases removed from V and 3 bases from J, the gap between germline ends came to 5 bases. The CDR3 covers 13 residues. Drawing the rest from reference TRBV7-2 and TRBJ1-1, the complete variable domain is GAGVSQSPSNKVTEKGKDVELRCDPISGHTALYWYRQSLGQGLEFLIYFQGNSAPDKSGLPSDRFSAERTGGSVSTLTIQRTQQEDSAVYLCASSLARHTEAFFGQGTRLTVV.

V gene TRBV6-1 combines with J gene TRBJ2-1; D gene unclear. V was pared by 6 bases and J by 1 base, with 10 bases between. The germline V gene encodes CDR1 MNHNS and CDR2 SASEGT. The CDR3 extends over 14 amino acids. The CDR3 spells CASRYRTSYNEQFF. The CDR3 region has the DNA TGTGCCAGCAGGTACCGCACTTCCTACAATGAGCAGTTCTTC.

This clone appeared a few times. The CDR3 nucleotides read TGCGCCAGCAGCCGCAACCGGGACATCGAATACGAGCAGTACTTC. Its protein is CASSRNRDIEYEQYF. V gene TRBV4-3 combines with J gene TRBJ2-7; a possible D gene is TRBD1 (6 bases). Trimming left V 4 bases short and J 4 bases short, with 17 bases between. There are 15 residues in the CDR3. Germline V gene data show CDR1 as LGHNA and CDR2 as YSLEER.

This clone has just a few counts. The chain uses TRBV29-1 and TRBJ2-1, with 13 positions matching TRBD2. J gave up 8 bases and V 0 bases, and 7 bases lay outside the gene matches. The germline V gene has CDR1 SQVTM and CDR2 ANQGSEA. The CDR3 covers 16 residues. The DNA of the CDR3 is TGCAGCGTTGAAGATTGGACTAGCGGGAGTGGAGATGAGCAGTTCTTC. This encodes CSVEDWTSGSGDEQFF.

This clone was detected a few times. The J gene is TRBJ2-5, the V gene TRBV7-9; D might be TRBD2 (6 bases). The CDR3 totals 13 residues. Germline CDR1 reads SEHNR; CDR2 reads FQNEAQ (reference sequence). The V and J ends lost 8 bases and 2 bases respectively, with 12 bases between them. CDR3 amino acids: CASSPAGQETQYF. In DNA form, the CDR3 reads TGTGCCAGCTCCCCAGCGGGTCAAGAGACCCAGTACTTC.

This sequence joins TRBV27 and TRBJ2-7, with a possible D match to TRBD2 (5 bases). The germline gives CDR1 MNHEY, CDR2 SMNVEV (reference sequence). V lost 0 bases, J lost 6 bases, and 18 bases lay in between. The CDR3 extends over 16 amino acids. CDR3 residues: CASSLSPGEPPSEQYF. The CDR3 bases are TGTGCCAGCAGTTTATCCCCCGGGGAGCCCCCCAGCGAGCAGTACTTC.

A few counts support this clone. V gene TRBV6-5 combines with J gene TRBJ2-7; 10 bases fit TRBD2. Unmatched junction bases numbered 6, after V lost 8 bases and J lost 2 bases. Germline loops: CDR1 MNHEY, CDR2 SVGAGI. This CDR3 is 14 amino acids long. The DNA of the CDR3 is TGTGCCAGCGCGCCGGGACTAGCGACCTACGAGCAGTACTTC. It specifies CASAPGLATYEQYF.